What follows are 20 T cell receptor beta chains derived from one specimen sequenced in a study of blood T cell repertoires in COVID-19. Data came from immunoSEQ multiplex PCR; TCRdb stores just in-frame clones and leaves some out. The sample carries about 280,000 clones, about 82% recorded once. What was sequenced was peripheral blood. These receptor sequences come from a man aged 45-60 years with active or convalescent COVID-19.

This clone was detected only a few times. The chain uses TRBV30 and TRBJ1-4, with 8 bases lining up with TRBD1. The CDR3 has 15 residues. CDR1 is GTSNPN, CDR2 SVGIG, per germline (reference sequence). Trimming at V came to 0 bases and at J to 5 bases, leaving 5 bases not matched to a gene. CDR3 in DNA: TGTGCCTGGAGTGTAGGGGACAGGCAAAATGAAAAACTGTTTTTT. This gives the protein CAWSVGDRQNEKLFF. Full variable domain (missing parts from reference TRBV30 and TRBJ1-4): SQTIHQWPATLVQPVGSPLSLECTVEGTSNPNLYWYRQAAGRGLQLLFYSVGIGQISSEVPQNLSASRPQDRQFILSSKKLLLSDSGFYLCAWSVGDRQNEKLFFGSGTQLSVL.

This clone was recorded once. The rearrangement uses TRBV7-9 and TRBJ1-2; the match to TRBD1 covers 10 bases. Germline V lookup: CDR1 SEHNR, CDR2 FQNEAQ (reference sequence). J gave up 6 bases and V 3 bases, and 13 bases lay outside the gene matches. CDR3 size: 17 residues. For the CDR3, the DNA is TGTGCCAGCAGCTTTTCTGATCGACCGGGACAGGGGAATGGCTACACCTTC. This gives the protein CASSFSDRPGQGNGYTF.

The chain couples TRBV29-1 to TRBJ1-1; no definite D call. Trimming took off 2 bases at V and 8 bases at J, with 9 bases between the two ends. Germline lookup yields CDR1 SQVTM and CDR2 ANQGSEA. The CDR3 is 11 amino acids. CDR3 nucleotide sequence: TGCAGCGTTGAAAAAGGCAGGGAAGCTTTCTTT. Amino acids: CSVEKGREAFF.

This clone has a single count. CDR3: CSVGERLETQYF. CDR3 sequence (DNA): TGCAGCGTTGGTGAGCGGCTAGAGACCCAGTACTTC. The chain carries TRBV29-1 and TRBJ2-5; possible D gene TRBD2, 5 bases. Germline values: CDR1 SQVTM, CDR2 ANQGSEA. V lost 4 bases and J 4 bases, leaving 10 bases between the germline ends. CDR3 length equals 12 residues.

The chain links TRBV10-3 to TRBJ1-6; 7 nucleotides align to TRBD1. Losses at the gene ends were 2 bases for V and 6 bases for J; bases not matched to a gene: 4. The germline V gene encodes CDR1 ENHRY and CDR2 SYGVKD. The CDR3 sequence is 15 residues long. CDR3 nucleotides: TGTGCCATCAGTGAGCCGGGACAGAGTAATTCACCCCTCCACTTT. Translation gives CAISEPGQSNSPLHF.

V and J are TRBV5-4 and TRBJ2-5; 9 bases match TRBD1. V lost 2 bases, J lost 0 bases, and 2 bases stayed unmatched. This CDR3 contains 15 residues. CDR1 is SGHNT and CDR2 is YYREEE in the germline V gene (reference sequence). CDR3 in DNA: TGTGCCAGCAGCTTACAGGGGGCCTACCAAGAGACCCAGTACTTC. This encodes CASSLQGAYQETQYF.

The chain employs TRBV7-3 and TRBJ2-1, with unresolved D. The germline gives CDR1 SGHTA, CDR2 FQGTGA. The CDR3 sequence is 14 residues long. Trimming removed 6 bases from V and 9 bases from J, with 18 bases in between. The CDR3 DNA reads TGTGCCAGCAGTAAACTGCCGGCCGGCGGTGAGCAGTTCTTC. It is translated as CASSKLPAGGEQFF.

The chain employs TRBV7-2 and TRBJ2-7, with 14 bases lining up with TRBD2. Trimming took 5 bases from V and 7 from J; bases not matched to a gene: 19. CDR3 length equals 19 residues. The germline gives CDR1 SGHTA, CDR2 FQGNSA. The CDR3 region is CASSRSATAGLAGVWEQYF. DNA for the CDR3: TGTGCCAGCAGCCGGAGCGCCACTGCGGGACTAGCGGGAGTCTGGGAGCAGTACTTC.

This clone was observed a few times. V gene TRBV4-2 combines with J gene TRBJ1-4; TRBD1 might be the D (5 bases). This CDR3 contains 15 residues. CDR1 LGHNA and CDR2 YNFKEQ come from the germline V gene. Trimming stripped 4 bases from V and 5 bases from J, with 14 bases between. In nucleotides, the CDR3 is TGTGCCAGCAGCCCGGGAGGCAGGGAGAATGAAAAACTGTTTTTT. Its translation is CASSPGGRENEKLFF.

This clone was seen more than once but under ten times. This CDR3 reads CASSQDDRAYEQYF. Written as DNA, the CDR3 is TGTGCCAGCAGCCAAGATGACAGGGCCTACGAGCAGTACTTC. The genes are TRBV4-2 and TRBJ2-7; TRBD1 matches 7 bases. V dropped 0 bases and J dropped 2; count of bases not matched to a gene: 1. CDR3 length equals 14 residues. Looked up from germline, CDR1 is LGHNA and CDR2 is YNFKEQ.

This sequence joins TRBV5-8 and TRBJ1-5, with TRBD1 matching over 8 bases. CDR3 length equals 19 residues. Germline trimming cut 3 bases from V and 5 bases from J; bases unmatched to any gene: 19. Germline V CDR1 and CDR2: SGHTS, YDEGEE. CDR3 nucleotides: TGTGCCAGCAGCTGGCTATGGTCAGGGGGCGTTGGAGCGTATCAGCCCCAGCATTTT. As protein: CASSWLWSGGVGAYQPQHF.

Concerning this clone: The same CDR3 can be traced to other DNA sequences in this sample. The chain employs TRBV19 and TRBJ1-5; 12 bases match TRBD1. V lost 10 bases to trimming and J lost 7 bases; unmatched junction nucleotides: 11. The CDR3 is 15 residues long. Germline-derived CDR1 and CDR2 are LNHDA and SQIVND (reference sequence). The DNA of the CDR3 is TGTGCCACCACACCGGGACAGGGGGCGGGGCAGCCCCAGCATTTT. Residues: CATTPGQGAGQPQHF. The variable domain in full, with the rest retrieved from reference TRBV19 and TRBJ1-5, is DGGITQSPKYLFRKEGQNVTLSCEQNLNHDAMYWYRQDPGQGLRLIYYSQIVNDFQKGDIAEGYSVSREKKESFPLTVTSAQKNPTAFYLCATTPGQGAGQPQHFGDGTRLSIL.

J is TRBJ2-3 and V is TRBV5-1; 7 positions agree with TRBD2. Germline V gene data show CDR1 as SGHRS and CDR2 as YFSETQ. This CDR3 contains 17 residues. The trim removed 0 bases at V and 5 bases at J, leaving 12 bases unmatched. The CDR3 region has the DNA TGCGCCAGCAGCTTGGCCCTTCTGCGGGAGCGCTTAGATACGCAGTATTTT. As protein: CASSLALLRERLDTQYF.

The chain uses TRBV9 and TRBJ1-3; D is uncertain. V was clipped by 3 bases and J by 4 bases, with 14 bases between them. Germline lookup yields CDR1 SGDLS and CDR2 YYNGEE. CDR3 length: 15 amino acids. CDR3 residues: CASSGGLSGGNTIYF. The CDR3 DNA is TGTGCCAGCAGCGGAGGGCTCTCGGGCGGAAACACCATATATTTT.

The rearrangement joins TRBV4-1 to TRBJ1-2, with TRBD1 identical over 7 bases. Germline V gene lookup returns CDR1 MGHRA and CDR2 YSYEKL. After removal of 8 bases from V and 5 bases from J, the junction contained 14 bases not matched to a gene. The CDR3 sequence is 15 residues long. CDR3 in amino acids: CASAHNEDRRYGYTF. The DNA for the CDR3 is TGCGCCAGCGCCCACAACGAGGACAGGAGATATGGCTACACCTTC.

This clone is deemed medium-sized. The chain carries TRBV21-1 and TRBJ2-7; the listed D gene, TRBD2, was not tested against the DNA. TRBV21-1 is termed a pseudogene. The CDR3 loop spans 17 amino acids. CDR3 region: CAREAGLAGIGNYEQYF. Written as DNA, the CDR3 is TGTGCCAGAGAAGCCGGACTAGCGGGAATTGGTAACTACGAGCAGTACTTC.

The chain uses TRBV5-1 and TRBJ2-2; 11 bases map to TRBD2. J was trimmed by 5 bases and V by 4 bases; bases with no gene match: 7. Germline V lookup: CDR1 SGHRS, CDR2 YFSETQ. The CDR3 loop spans 16 amino acids. In DNA form, the CDR3 reads TGCGCCAGCAGCCTGATAGCGGGAGGGACTACCGGGGAGCTGTTTTTT. This encodes CASSLIAGGTTGELFF.

This clone was counted a single time. The gene calls are TRBV7-9 and TRBJ2-1, with TRBD1 matching over 7 bases. Trimming took 5 bases from V and 2 from J; bases not matched to a gene: 6. Per the germline V gene, CDR1 is SEHNR and CDR2 is FQNEAQ (reference sequence). The CDR3 runs to 15 residues. This CDR3 is CASSAPGTAYNEQFF. CDR3 DNA: TGTGCCAGCAGCGCACCCGGGACAGCCTACAATGAGCAGTTCTTC. The full variable domain, its missing parts supplied by reference TRBV7-9 and TRBJ2-1, is DTGVSQNPRHKITKRGQNVTFRCDPISEHNRLYWYRQTLGQGPEFLTYFQNEAQLEKSRLLSDRFSAERPKGSFSTLEIQRTEQGDSAMYLCASSAPGTAYNEQFFGPGTRLTVL.

This clone has a single count. The chain employs TRBV30 and TRBJ1-5, with TRBD1 identical over 7 bases. From germline, CDR1 is GTSNPN and CDR2 SVGIG (reference sequence). The V gene end was trimmed by 5 bases and the J gene end by 0 bases; junction bases not matched to a gene: 22. This CDR3 has 20 amino acids. For the CDR3, the DNA is TGTGCCTGGCGGGCCCCCAAGGGACAGAAAATGACCTATAGCAATCAGCCCCAGCATTTT. As protein: CAWRAPKGQKMTYSNQPQHF. The full variable domain, its missing parts supplied by reference TRBV30 and TRBJ1-5, is SQTIHQWPATLVQPVGSPLSLECTVEGTSNPNLYWYRQAAGRGLQLLFYSVGIGQISSEVPQNLSASRPQDRQFILSSKKLLLSDSGFYLCAWRAPKGQKMTYSNQPQHFGDGTRLSIL.

The V call is TRBV3-1 (or the pseudogene TRBV3-2), the J call TRBJ1-1, with a tentative D call TRBD1 (5 bases). CDR3 length equals 14 residues. Germline CDR1 reads LGHDT; CDR2 reads YNNKEL (reference sequence). The germline V and J ends were trimmed by 4 bases and 6 bases, with 15 bases remaining between them. DNA of the CDR3: TGTGCCAGCAGCCCACAGGCGTCTGGCCCTGAAGCTTTCTTT. Encoded protein: CASSPQASGPEAFF.